A single sample gave rise to the 25 T cell receptor beta chains below, sequenced in a study of blood T cell repertoires in COVID-19. Clones were read by immunoSEQ multiplex PCR, and TCRdb kept only the in-frame ones, dropping some. The sample lists fewer than 400,000 clones, around 86% occurring once. The specimen was peripheral blood. These receptors were collected from a human donor in a cohort sampled during active COVID-19.

V is TRBV4-1 and J is TRBJ1-5, with TRBD1 matching over 7 bases. The germline V gene encodes CDR1 MGHRA and CDR2 YSYEKL. The length of the CDR3 is 16 residues. V trimming: 4 bases; J trimming: 0 bases; junction bases outside the gene matches: 6. The CDR3, as DNA: TGCGCCAGCAGCCCCAGGGGGGATAATAGCAATCAGCCCCAGCATTTT. Amino acid sequence: CASSPRGDNSNQPQHF.

The table lists this clone with a count of one. This chain links TRBV30 with TRBJ2-7; weak D call: TRBD1 (6 bases). The V gene lost 1 base and the J gene lost 2 bases, with 9 bases spanning the gap. The CDR3 contains 13 residues. CDR1 is GTSNPN, CDR2 SVGIG, per germline (reference sequence). The chain's CDR3 is CAWSADRTYEQYF. In nucleotides, the CDR3 is TGTGCCTGGAGTGCGGACAGAACCTACGAGCAGTACTTC.

V usage is TRBV27 and J usage is TRBJ1-5; 8 bases line up with TRBD1. The CDR3 runs 15 residues. Losses at the gene ends were 2 bases for V and 10 bases for J; bases not matched to a gene: 10. Looked up from germline, CDR1 is MNHEY and CDR2 is SMNVEV (reference sequence). This chain's CDR3 is CASSLDGQGNRPQHF. Here the CDR3 DNA reads TGTGCCAGCAGTTTAGATGGACAGGGTAATCGACCCCAGCATTTT.

This chain uses TRBV7-9 with TRBJ2-1; tentative D call: TRBD2 (6 bases). V was cut by 7 bases and J by 0 bases, with 16 bases left in between. The CDR3 has 16 amino acids. CDR1 is SEHNR and CDR2 is FQNEAQ in the germline V gene (reference sequence). CDR3 bases: TGTGCCAGCATCCCCGGCGGGATCGGCTCCTACAATGAGCAGTTCTTC. It is translated as CASIPGGIGSYNEQFF.

The chain uses TRBV5-4 and TRBJ2-1, with D hard to call. The CDR3 sequence is 13 residues long. Germline CDR1 reads SGHNT; CDR2 reads YYREEE (reference sequence). Trimming left V 4 bases short and J 12 bases short, with 17 bases between. The CDR3 sequence: CASSLWSVVGQFF. The CDR3 DNA sequence: TGTGCCAGCAGCCTCTGGAGCGTGGTGGGGCAGTTCTTC.

V and J are TRBV19 and TRBJ2-1; D perhaps matches TRBD2 (6 bases). The V end was cut by 3 bases, the J end by 3 bases, with 12 bases between. This CDR3 spans 15 amino acids. The germline V gene encodes CDR1 LNHDA and CDR2 SQIVND (reference sequence). The CDR3, as DNA: TGTGCCAGTAGTATGGGGGGTGGAGGCTACAATGAGCAGTTCTTC. Protein product: CASSMGGGGYNEQFF.

The chain recombines TRBV9 with TRBJ2-2; 9 bases align to TRBD2. With V trimmed by 7 bases and J by 7 bases, 17 bases remained unmatched. This CDR3 has 17 amino acids. Per the germline V gene, CDR1 is SGDLS and CDR2 is YYNGEE. The CDR3 is CASAPSGKPLPGGELFF. The CDR3 region has the DNA TGTGCCAGCGCGCCTAGCGGGAAACCCCTCCCGGGCGGGGAGCTGTTTTTT.

The gene calls are TRBV7-8 and TRBJ2-7; D is possibly TRBD2 (6 bases). Germline V gene sequence: CDR1 SGHVS, CDR2 FQNEAQ. V gave up 1 base and J gave up 5 bases, with 12 bases separating them. The CDR3 consists of 14 residues. The CDR3 nucleotides are TGTGCCAGCAGCTTAGTGGAGGGATTCCACGAGCAGTACTTC. It yields the protein CASSLVEGFHEQYF.

The chain links TRBV7-9 to TRBJ1-6; TRBD1 matches 8 bases. The CDR3 runs 13 residues. The V gene's germline CDR1 is SEHNR and CDR2 FQNEAQ (reference sequence). Trimming removed 8 bases from V and 7 bases from J; junction bases left unmatched: 4. The CDR3, as DNA: TGTGCCAGCTCCACAGGGGGGAATTCACCCCTCCACTTT. It translates to CASSTGGNSPLHF.

V gene TRBV30 combines with J gene TRBJ2-3, with D possibly matching TRBD2 (5 bases). V was clipped by 2 bases and J by 4 bases, with 16 bases between them. The germline CDR1 and CDR2 sequences are GTSNPN and SVGIG (reference sequence). This CDR3 region has 15 residues. The CDR3, as DNA: TGTGCCTGGAGTCGGCTTCAGAGGCGGGCAGATACGCAGTATTTT. Translating it yields CAWSRLQRRADTQYF.

This rearrangement joins TRBV19 to TRBJ2-3, with TRBD1 matching 9 bases. V gave up 7 bases and J gave up 3 bases; unmatched junction bases: 17. The CDR3 has 18 residues. Per the germline V gene, CDR1 is LNHDA and CDR2 is SQIVND (reference sequence). CDR3 in DNA: TGTGCCAGTACTAAGTTCGGGACAGGGATTTCTGGGACAGATACGCAGTATTTT. Translated: CASTKFGTGISGTDTQYF.

The chain has TRBV6-5 and TRBJ1-1; 8 bases fit TRBD1. After removal of 6 bases from V and 5 bases from J, the junction contained 11 bases not matched to a gene. The CDR3 runs 15 residues. Germline V lookup: CDR1 MNHEY, CDR2 SVGAGI. CDR3 coding DNA: TGTGCCAGCAGAGACAGGGGTCCCTTTGGAACTGAAGCTTTCTTT. Translating gives CASRDRGPFGTEAFF.

V usage is TRBV11-2 and J usage is TRBJ2-3, with 8 positions matching TRBD2. Per the germline V gene, CDR1 is SGHAT and CDR2 is FQNNGV. The V and J ends lost 5 bases and 3 bases, in that order; junction bases with no gene match: 10. This CDR3 spans 16 amino acids. The CDR3 loop reads CASSRGAGAQTDTQYF. For the CDR3, the DNA is TGTGCCAGCAGCCGAGGAGCGGGAGCTCAAACAGATACGCAGTATTTT.

The rearrangement uses TRBV7-2 and TRBJ2-7; TRBD2 matches at 10 bases. V was clipped by 5 bases and J by 6 bases; unmatched bases: 4. This CDR3 is 13 amino acids long. CDR1 and CDR2 (germline): SGHTA, FQGNSA. The CDR3 reads CASSPRTSGEQYF. The CDR3 nucleotides are TGTGCCAGCAGCCCCCGGACTAGCGGCGAGCAGTACTTC.

The V gene is TRBV4-2, the J gene TRBJ2-7; weak D call: TRBD2 (7 bases). The ends were cut back, 0 bases at V and 6 bases at J, with 24 bases in the middle. The CDR3 loop spans 18 amino acids. The germline CDR1 and CDR2 sequences are LGHNA and YNFKEQ. The CDR3 DNA follows: TGTGCCAGCAGCCAAGATGGGGGGGGGACACAGAAAAGAGGCGAGCAGTACTTC. Translation: CASSQDGGGTQKRGEQYF.

J is TRBJ2-1 and V is TRBV5-1; weak D call: TRBD2 (6 bases). CDR3 length equals 14 residues. Germline loops: CDR1 SGHRS, CDR2 YFSETQ. V was pared by 5 bases and J by 5 bases, with 14 bases between. CDR3: CASRSGTLNNEQFF. The CDR3 DNA reads as TGCGCCAGCAGATCCGGGACTCTGAACAATGAGCAGTTCTTC.

The rearrangement links TRBV7-9 to TRBJ2-1; possible D gene TRBD2, 7 bases. CDR3 length equals 15 residues. Trimming stripped 2 bases from V and 2 bases from J, with 10 bases between. Per the germline V gene, CDR1 is SEHNR and CDR2 is FQNEAQ (reference sequence). The CDR3 here is CASSLSGGPYNEQFF. For the CDR3, the DNA is TGTGCCAGCAGCTTATCGGGGGGCCCCTACAATGAGCAGTTCTTC.

V is TRBV19 and J is TRBJ2-6, with TRBD2 identical over 8 bases. CDR1 LNHDA and CDR2 SQIVND come from the germline V gene (reference sequence). This CDR3 has 14 residues. Trimming at V came to 8 bases and at J to 0 bases, leaving 0 bases not matched to a gene. The CDR3, as DNA: TGTGCCAGTCGGGAGGGCTCTGGGGCCAACGTCCTGACTTTC. Protein sequence: CASREGSGANVLTF.

The chain carries TRBV28 and TRBJ2-3; TRBD1 matches at 11 bases. The trim removed 4 bases at V and 4 bases at J, leaving 4 bases unmatched. The CDR3 extends over 15 amino acids. The germline CDR1 and CDR2 sequences are MDHEN and SYDVKM. CDR3 region: CASSSGQGASDTQYF. Written as DNA, the CDR3 is TGTGCCAGCAGTTCAGGACAGGGGGCCTCAGATACGCAGTATTTT. Full variable domain (remainder filled in from reference TRBV28 and TRBJ2-3): DVKVTQSSRYLVKRTGEKVFLECVQDMDHENMFWYRQDPGLGLRLIYFSYDVKMKEKGDIPEGYSVSREKKERFSLILESASTNQTSMYLCASSSGQGASDTQYFGPGTRLTVL.

V gene TRBV7-3 combines with J gene TRBJ2-2; no definite D call. This CDR3 is built from 13 residues. V was cut by 4 bases and J by 7 bases, with 10 bases left in between. Looked up from germline, CDR1 is SGHTA and CDR2 is FQGTGA. CDR3 in DNA: TGTGCCAGCAGCTCCCCGACTGGCGGGGAGCTGTTTTTT. Translation: CASSSPTGGELFF.

The chain recombines TRBV2 with TRBJ2-7, with 11 positions matching TRBD2. This CDR3 has 15 residues. After removal of 10 bases from V and 0 bases from J, the junction contained 8 bases not matched to a gene. CDR1 and CDR2 from the germline V gene are SNHLY and FYNNEI. CDR3 region: CATTSGTSGSYEQYF. CDR3 in DNA: TGTGCCACCACCTCCGGGACTAGCGGCTCCTACGAGCAGTACTTC. Variable domain in full (rest from reference TRBV2 and TRBJ2-7): EPEVTQTPSHQVTQMGQEVILRCVPISNHLYFYWYRQILGQKVEFLVSFYNNEISEKSEIFDDQFSVERPDGSNFTLKIRSTKLEDSAMYFCATTSGTSGSYEQYFGPGTRLTVT.

The chain has TRBV2 and TRBJ1-1, with a possible D match to TRBD1 (6 bases). The germline gives CDR1 SNHLY, CDR2 FYNNEI. The CDR3 has 14 amino acids. Trimming shortened V by 5 bases and J by 5 bases, and 15 bases separated the two germline ends. The CDR3 protein is CASSLRRGGTEAFF. The CDR3 region has the DNA TGTGCCAGCAGTCTCCGGAGAGGGGGAACTGAAGCTTTCTTT.

This chain uses TRBV2 with TRBJ2-5, with 12 bases aligning to TRBD2. Germline V lookup: CDR1 SNHLY, CDR2 FYNNEI. Trimming cost V 1 base and J 0 bases; bases outside gene matches: 0. This CDR3 spans 16 amino acids. CDR3 sequence reads: CASSEGLAGDQETQYF. The CDR3, as DNA: TGTGCCAGCAGTGAAGGACTAGCGGGGGACCAAGAGACCCAGTACTTC.

The rearrangement links TRBV5-6 to TRBJ2-2; D remains unclear. Germline CDR1 reads SGHDT; CDR2 reads YYEEEE. Trimming stripped 4 bases from V and 0 bases from J, with 16 bases between. The CDR3 runs to 17 residues. CDR3 sequence reads: CASSDFRQQANTGELFF. Written as DNA, the CDR3 is TGTGCCAGCAGCGACTTTAGGCAACAAGCGAACACCGGGGAGCTGTTTTTT. The full variable domain, rest sourced from reference TRBV5-6 and TRBJ2-2, is DAGVTQSPTHLIKTRGQQVTLRCSPKSGHDTVSWYQQALGQGPQFIFQYYEEEERQRGNFPDRFSGHQFPNYSSELNVNALLLGDSALYLCASSDFRQQANTGELFFGEGSRLTVL.

This chain joins TRBV24-1 and TRBJ2-5; TRBD1 agrees at 8 bases. The CDR3 spans 14 residues. CDR1 is KGHDR and CDR2 is SFDVKD in the germline V gene. J gave up 5 bases and V 3 bases, and 4 bases lay outside the gene matches. CDR3 loop: CATSDRTGYETQYF. As DNA, the CDR3 is TGTGCCACCAGTGATAGGACAGGGTACGAGACCCAGTACTTC.